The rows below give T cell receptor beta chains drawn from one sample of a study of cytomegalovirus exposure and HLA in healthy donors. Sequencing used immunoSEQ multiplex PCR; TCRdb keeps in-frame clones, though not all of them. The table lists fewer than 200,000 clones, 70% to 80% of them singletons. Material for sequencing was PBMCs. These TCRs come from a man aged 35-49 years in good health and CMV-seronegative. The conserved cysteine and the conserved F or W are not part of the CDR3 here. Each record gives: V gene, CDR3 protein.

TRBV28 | ASSLFSIAGSDEQY
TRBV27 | ASSRFVGEGPNEQF
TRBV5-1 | ASSLFPLTQEETQY
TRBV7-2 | ASSPGLAGGREQF
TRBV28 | ASSSDLSTGAF
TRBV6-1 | ASSGTGVGEKLF
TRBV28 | ASSNSLGANGLT
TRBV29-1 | SVQDRFLTDTQY
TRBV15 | ATSRRTGSETQY
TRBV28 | ASRGGLYRTDTQY
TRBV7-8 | ASSPDSRGVYRMNTEAF
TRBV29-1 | SVDAGRNEQF
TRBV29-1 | SVRDRRENLRTDTQY
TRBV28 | ASSLPPANTGELF
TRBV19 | ASSSSGQGWTREQF
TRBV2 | ASSERVSRGDEQY
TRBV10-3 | AISERWSGRRATGELF
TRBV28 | ASSSLTGLAGVGETQY
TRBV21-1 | ASSKQMDDREGETQY
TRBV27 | ASSRPGQAFTEAF
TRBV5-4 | ASSTPPLQGTGELF
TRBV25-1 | ASRGLAEETQY
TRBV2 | ASRRDRGQPQH
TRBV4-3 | ASSQLAGGGTDTQY
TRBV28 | ASSRGGKGYEQY
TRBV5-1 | ASSSGQGNYNEQF
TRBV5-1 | ASSLAGKTSGRKDRSYNEQF
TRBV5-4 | ASSRRQGQSNEQF
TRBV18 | ASSRTGTSGRADTDTQY
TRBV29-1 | SVQGQGYEQY
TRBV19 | ASSQWGGRDQETQY
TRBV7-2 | ASSLASGRSYEQY
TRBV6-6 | ASSAPGEQF
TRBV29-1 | SVTGQGERGYT
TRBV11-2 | ASSQTGLRRKEQF
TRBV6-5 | ASSYSSKGPRTEAF
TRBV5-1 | ASSLAPSAGVSEQY
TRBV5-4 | ASRSGTSGFNGQF
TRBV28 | ATSDQH
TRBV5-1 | ASNEGRDTLYNSPLH
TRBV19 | ASSTTRGAEPQH
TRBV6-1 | ASTPRLQGATEAF
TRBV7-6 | ASSPGVAGEEQY
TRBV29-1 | SVVGLQGARGTEAF
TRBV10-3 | AITGDRGNYGYT
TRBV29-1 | SVARGQETQY
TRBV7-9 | ARRRSDTQY
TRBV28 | ASGSGDYGYT